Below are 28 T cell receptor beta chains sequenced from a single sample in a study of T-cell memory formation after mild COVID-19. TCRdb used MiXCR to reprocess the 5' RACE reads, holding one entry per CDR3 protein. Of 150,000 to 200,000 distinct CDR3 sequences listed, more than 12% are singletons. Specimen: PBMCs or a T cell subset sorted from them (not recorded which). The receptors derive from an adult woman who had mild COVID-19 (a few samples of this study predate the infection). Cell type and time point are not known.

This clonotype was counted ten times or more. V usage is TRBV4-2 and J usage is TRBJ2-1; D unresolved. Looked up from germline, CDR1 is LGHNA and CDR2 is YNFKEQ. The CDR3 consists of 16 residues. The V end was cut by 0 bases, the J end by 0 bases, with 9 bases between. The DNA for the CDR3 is TGTGCCAGCAGCCAAGAGGGCAGCAGCTCCTACAATGAGCAGTTCTTC. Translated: CASSQEGSSSYNEQFF.

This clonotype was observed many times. CDR3 bases: TGTGCCAGCAGTGGGACAGGGGCCTATGGCTACACCTTC. Protein: CASSGTGAYGYTF. V usage is TRBV12-3 or TRBV12-4 and J usage is TRBJ1-2; 10 bases are a match to TRBD1. J gave up 4 bases and V 5 bases, and 1 base lay outside the gene matches. The CDR3 sequence is 13 residues long.

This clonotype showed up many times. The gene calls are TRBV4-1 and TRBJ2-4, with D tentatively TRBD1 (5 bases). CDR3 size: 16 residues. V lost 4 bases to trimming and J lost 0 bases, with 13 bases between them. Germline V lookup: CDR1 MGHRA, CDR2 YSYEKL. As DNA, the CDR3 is TGCGCCAGCAGCCCCTCGACAGCTCAAGCCAAAAACATTCAGTACTTC. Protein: CASSPSTAQAKNIQYF.

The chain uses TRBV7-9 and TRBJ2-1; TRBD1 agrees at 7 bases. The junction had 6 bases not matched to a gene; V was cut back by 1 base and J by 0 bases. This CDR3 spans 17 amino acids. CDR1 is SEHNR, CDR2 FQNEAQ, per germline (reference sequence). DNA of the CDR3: TGTGCCAGCAGCTTAGTGTGGGGGACAGCCTCCTACAATGAGCAGTTCTTC. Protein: CASSLVWGTASYNEQFF.

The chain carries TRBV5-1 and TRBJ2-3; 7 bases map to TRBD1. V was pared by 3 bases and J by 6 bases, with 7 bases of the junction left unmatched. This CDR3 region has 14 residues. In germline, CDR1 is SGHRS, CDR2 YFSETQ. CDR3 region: CASSWGQFRDTQYF. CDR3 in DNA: TGCGCCAGCAGCTGGGGACAGTTTCGGGATACGCAGTATTTT.

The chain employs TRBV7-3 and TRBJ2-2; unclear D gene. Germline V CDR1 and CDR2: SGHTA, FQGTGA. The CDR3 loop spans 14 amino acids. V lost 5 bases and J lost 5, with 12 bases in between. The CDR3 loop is CASSINRMTGELFF. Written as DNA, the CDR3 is TGTGCCAGCAGCATTAACCGGATGACCGGGGAGCTGTTTTTT.

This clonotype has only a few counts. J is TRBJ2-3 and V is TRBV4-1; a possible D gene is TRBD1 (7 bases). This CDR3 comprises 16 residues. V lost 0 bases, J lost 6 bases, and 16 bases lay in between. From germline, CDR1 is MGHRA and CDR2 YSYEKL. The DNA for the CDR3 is TGCGCCAGCAGCCAAGATCGGAGGAGGGGGCTGGATACGCAGTATTTT. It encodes CASSQDRRRGLDTQYF.

CDR3 DNA sequence: TGTGCCAGCAGCTCTAGGTCGGCCACCTCCTACAATGAGCAGTTCTTC. Translation gives CASSSRSATSYNEQFF. The rearrangement uses TRBV7-9 and TRBJ2-1; D remains unclear. Germline V gene lookup returns CDR1 SEHNR and CDR2 FQNEAQ (reference sequence). This CDR3 spans 16 amino acids. Deletions cut 4 bases from V and 0 bases from J, with 13 bases between. The full variable domain, in which reference TRBV7-9 and TRBJ2-1 provide the parts outside the CDR3, is DTGVSQNPRHKITKRGQNVTFRCDPISEHNRLYWYRQTLGQGPEFLTYFQNEAQLEKSRLLSDRFSAERPKGSFSTLEIQRTEQGDSAMYLCASSSRSATSYNEQFFGPGTRLTVL.

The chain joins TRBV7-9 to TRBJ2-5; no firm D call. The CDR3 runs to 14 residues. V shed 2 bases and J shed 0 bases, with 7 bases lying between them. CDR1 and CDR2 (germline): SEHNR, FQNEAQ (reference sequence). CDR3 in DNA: TGTGCCAGCAGCTTATGGGAAGACCAAGAGACCCAGTACTTC. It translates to CASSLWEDQETQYF.

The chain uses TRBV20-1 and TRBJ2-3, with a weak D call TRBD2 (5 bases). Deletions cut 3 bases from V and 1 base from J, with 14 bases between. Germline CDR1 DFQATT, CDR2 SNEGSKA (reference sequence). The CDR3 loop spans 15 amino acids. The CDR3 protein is CSASLRLAGTDTQYF. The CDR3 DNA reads TGCAGTGCTAGTCTCCGGCTAGCTGGCACAGATACGCAGTATTTT.

The CDR3 reads CASTSNPGYGEAFF. CDR3 bases: TGTGCCAGCACTTCCAATCCCGGGTACGGTGAAGCTTTCTTT. The chain recombines TRBV27 with TRBJ1-1; D is ambiguous. CDR1 is MNHEY, CDR2 SMNVEV, per germline (reference sequence). Trimming shortened V by 7 bases and J by 7 bases, and 19 bases separated the two germline ends. This CDR3 is built from 14 residues.

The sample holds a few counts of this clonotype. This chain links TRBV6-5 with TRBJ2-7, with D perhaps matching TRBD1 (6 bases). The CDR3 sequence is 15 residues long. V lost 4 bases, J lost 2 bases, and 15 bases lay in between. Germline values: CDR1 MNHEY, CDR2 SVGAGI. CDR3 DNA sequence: TGTGCCAGCAGTTCCTCCGGGACAAATACCTACGAGCAGTACTTC. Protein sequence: CASSSSGTNTYEQYF.

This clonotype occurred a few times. The CDR3 bases are TGTGCCAGCAGTCCACCCGTGGGGAGGCCGAACTACGAGCAGTACTTC. Translating gives CASSPPVGRPNYEQYF. The chain recombines TRBV2 with TRBJ2-7, with a tentative D call TRBD2 (6 bases). Germline CDR1 reads SNHLY; CDR2 reads FYNNEI. The CDR3 extends over 16 amino acids. The V end was cut by 5 bases, the J end by 3 bases, with 20 bases between.

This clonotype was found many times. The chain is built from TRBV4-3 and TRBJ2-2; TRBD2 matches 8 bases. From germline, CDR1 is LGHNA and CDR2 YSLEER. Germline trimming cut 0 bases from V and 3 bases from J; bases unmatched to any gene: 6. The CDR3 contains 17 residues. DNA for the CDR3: TGCGCCAGCAGCCAAGAGAGCGGGAGAGGACACACCGGGGAGCTGTTTTTT. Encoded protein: CASSQESGRGHTGELFF.

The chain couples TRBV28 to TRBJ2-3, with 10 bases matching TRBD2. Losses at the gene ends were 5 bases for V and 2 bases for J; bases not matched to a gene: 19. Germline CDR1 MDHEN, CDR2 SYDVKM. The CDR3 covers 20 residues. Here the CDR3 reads CASSAPPVAGGSLTTDTQYF. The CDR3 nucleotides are TGTGCCAGCAGTGCCCCACCGGTAGCGGGGGGTTCGCTTACCACAGATACGCAGTATTTT.

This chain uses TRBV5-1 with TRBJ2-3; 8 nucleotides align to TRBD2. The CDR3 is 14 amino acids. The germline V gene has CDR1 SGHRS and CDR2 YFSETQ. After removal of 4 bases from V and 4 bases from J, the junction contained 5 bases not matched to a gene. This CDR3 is CASSRSGAADTQYF. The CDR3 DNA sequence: TGCGCCAGCAGCCGTAGCGGGGCAGCAGATACGCAGTATTTT.

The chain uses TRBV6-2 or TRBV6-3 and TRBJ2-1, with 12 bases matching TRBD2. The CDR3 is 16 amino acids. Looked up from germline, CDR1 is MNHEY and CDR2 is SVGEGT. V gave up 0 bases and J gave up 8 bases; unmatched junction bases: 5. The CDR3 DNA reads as TGTGCCAGCAGTTACTCGACTAGCGGGAGAATAGATGAGCAGTTCTTC. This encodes CASSYSTSGRIDEQFF.

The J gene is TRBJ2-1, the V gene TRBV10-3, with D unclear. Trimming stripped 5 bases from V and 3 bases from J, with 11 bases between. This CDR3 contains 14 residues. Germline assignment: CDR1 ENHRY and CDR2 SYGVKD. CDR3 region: CAISRGMDYNEQFF. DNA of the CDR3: TGTGCCATCAGTCGAGGTATGGACTACAATGAGCAGTTCTTC.

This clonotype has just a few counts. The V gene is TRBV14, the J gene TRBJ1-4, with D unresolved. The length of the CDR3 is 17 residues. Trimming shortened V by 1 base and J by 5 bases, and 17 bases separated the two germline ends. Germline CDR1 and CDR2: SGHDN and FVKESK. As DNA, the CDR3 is TGTGCCAGCAGCCAAGCTTTCCGGGGAGGATACAATGAAAAACTGTTTTTT. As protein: CASSQAFRGGYNEKLFF.

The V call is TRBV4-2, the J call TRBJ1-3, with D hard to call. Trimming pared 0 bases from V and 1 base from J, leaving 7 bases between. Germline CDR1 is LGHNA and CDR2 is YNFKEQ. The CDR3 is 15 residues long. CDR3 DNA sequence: TGTGCCAGCAGCCAAGATCGACAATCTGGAAACACCATATATTTT. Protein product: CASSQDRQSGNTIYF.

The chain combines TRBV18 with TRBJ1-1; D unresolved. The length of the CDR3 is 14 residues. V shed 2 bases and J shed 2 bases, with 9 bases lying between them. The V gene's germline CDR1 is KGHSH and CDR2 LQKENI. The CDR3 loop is CASSPSDTNTEAFF. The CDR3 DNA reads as TGTGCCAGCTCACCATCGGATACCAACACTGAAGCTTTCTTT.

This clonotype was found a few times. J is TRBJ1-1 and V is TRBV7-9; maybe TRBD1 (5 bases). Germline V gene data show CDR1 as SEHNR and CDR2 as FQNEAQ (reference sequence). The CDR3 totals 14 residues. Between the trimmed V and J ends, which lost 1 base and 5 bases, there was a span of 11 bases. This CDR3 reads CASSLDRGGTEAFF. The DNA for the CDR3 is TGTGCCAGCAGCTTAGATCGGGGCGGGACTGAAGCTTTCTTT.

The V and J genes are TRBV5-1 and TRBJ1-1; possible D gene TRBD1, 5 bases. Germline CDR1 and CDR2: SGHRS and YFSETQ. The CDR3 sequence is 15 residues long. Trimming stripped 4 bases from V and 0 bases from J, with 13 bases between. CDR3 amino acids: CASSPWGGMNTEAFF. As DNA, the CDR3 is TGCGCCAGCAGCCCCTGGGGGGGGATGAACACTGAAGCTTTCTTT.

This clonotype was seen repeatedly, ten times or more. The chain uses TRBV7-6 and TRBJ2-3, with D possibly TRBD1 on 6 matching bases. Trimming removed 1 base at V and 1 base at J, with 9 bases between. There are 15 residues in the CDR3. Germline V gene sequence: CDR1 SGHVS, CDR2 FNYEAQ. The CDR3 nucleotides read TGTGCCAGCAGCTTAGTTTCAGGGGGCACAGATACGCAGTATTTT. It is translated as CASSLVSGGTDTQYF. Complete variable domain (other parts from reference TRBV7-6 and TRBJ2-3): GAGVSQSPRYKVTKRGQDVALRCDPISGHVSLYWYRQALGQGPEFLTYFNYEAQQDKSGLPNDRFSAERPEGSISTLTIQRTEQRDSAMYRCASSLVSGGTDTQYFGPGTRLTVL.

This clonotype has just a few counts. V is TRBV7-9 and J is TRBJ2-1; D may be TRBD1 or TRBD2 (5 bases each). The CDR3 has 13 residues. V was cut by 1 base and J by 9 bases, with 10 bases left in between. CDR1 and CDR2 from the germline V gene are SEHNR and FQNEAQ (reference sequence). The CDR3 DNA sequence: TGTGCCAGCAGCTTAGAAGGGGAGCGTGAGCAGTTCTTC. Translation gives CASSLEGEREQFF.

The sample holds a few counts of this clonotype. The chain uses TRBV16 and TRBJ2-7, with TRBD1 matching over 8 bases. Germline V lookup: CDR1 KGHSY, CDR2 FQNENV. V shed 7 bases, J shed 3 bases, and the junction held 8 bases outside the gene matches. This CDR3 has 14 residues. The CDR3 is CASTSTGGSYEQYF. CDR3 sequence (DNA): TGTGCCAGCACCTCCACAGGGGGTAGCTACGAGCAGTACTTC.

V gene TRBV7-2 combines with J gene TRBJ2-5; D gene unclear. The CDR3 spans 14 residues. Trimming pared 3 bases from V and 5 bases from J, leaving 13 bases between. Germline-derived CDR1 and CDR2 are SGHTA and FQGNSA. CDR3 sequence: CASSFGRSRETQYF. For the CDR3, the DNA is TGTGCCAGCAGCTTTGGTCGGTCTCGGGAGACCCAGTACTTC.

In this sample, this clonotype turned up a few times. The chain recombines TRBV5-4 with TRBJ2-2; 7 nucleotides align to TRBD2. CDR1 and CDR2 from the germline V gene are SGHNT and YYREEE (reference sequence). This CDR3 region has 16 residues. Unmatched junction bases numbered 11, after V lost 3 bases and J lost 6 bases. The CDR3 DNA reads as TGTGCCAGCAGCTACGTGGGGGGGAGGTTGGCCGGGGAGCTGTTTTTT. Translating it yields CASSYVGGRLAGELFF.